Following are 5 T cell receptor beta chains from one sample sequenced in a study of Tregs in tolerant kidney transplant recipients. Data came from immunoSEQ multiplex PCR; TCRdb stores just in-frame clones and leaves some out. Here the sample spans some 65,000 clones, roughly 84% being singletons. Sequencing was carried out using CD4+ T cells from blood. The receptors were gathered from a human donor in good health.

This clone showed up just once. V gene TRBV6-5 combines with J gene TRBJ1-6; a weak D match, TRBD1 (5 bases). This CDR3 is built from 15 residues. V dropped 2 bases and J dropped 10 bases, with 15 bases sitting between them. In germline, CDR1 is MNHEY, CDR2 SVGAGI. The CDR3 sequence is CASSYMQGRGSPLHF. DNA for the CDR3: TGTGCCAGCAGTTACATGCAGGGAAGAGGCTCACCCCTCCACTTT.

The genes are TRBV18 and TRBJ2-6, with 10 nucleotides matching TRBD1. CDR1 is KGHSH, CDR2 LQKENI, per germline. With 2 bases clipped from V and 0 bases from J, the junction kept 7 bases outside the gene matches. There are 19 residues in the CDR3. Written as DNA, the CDR3 is TGTGCCAGCTCACCAGGGGACAGGGGTCCCCTCTCTGGGGCCAACGTCCTGACTTTC. Protein sequence: CASSPGDRGPLSGANVLTF.

This chain connects TRBV6-5 to TRBJ1-2; TRBD1 matches at 7 bases. Trimming at V came to 6 bases and at J to 8 bases, leaving 15 bases not matched to a gene. Germline values: CDR1 MNHEY, CDR2 SVGAGI. This CDR3 spans 15 amino acids. CDR3 coding DNA: TGTGCCAGCAGCCAGGGGGGAAGTGGAACGATGGGCTACACCTTC. Encoded protein: CASSQGGSGTMGYTF.

The chain joins TRBV5-6 to TRBJ2-3; D unclear. Germline CDR1 reads SGHDT; CDR2 reads YYEEEE. The CDR3 runs to 14 residues. Between the trimmed V and J ends, which lost 3 bases and 0 bases, there was a span of 8 bases. The CDR3 spells CASSYLDSTDTQYF. The DNA for the CDR3 is TGTGCCAGCAGCTACCTCGACAGCACAGATACGCAGTATTTT.

The sample holds a few counts of this clone. The rearrangement joins TRBV5-1 to TRBJ2-4; 10 nucleotides match TRBD1. J was trimmed by 3 bases and V by 4 bases; bases with no gene match: 7. Germline CDR1 reads SGHRS; CDR2 reads YFSETQ. This CDR3 spans 16 amino acids. CDR3 loop: CASSTVGTGDKNIQYF. CDR3 nucleotide sequence: TGCGCCAGCAGCACAGTCGGGACAGGGGACAAAAACATTCAGTACTTC.